This is a list of T cell receptor beta chains from one sample in a study of somatic mutations in cytotoxic T cells in rheumatoid arthritis. The data were produced by immunoSEQ multiplex PCR, yet TCRdb's version contains in-frame clones alone and is incomplete. The table shows 20,000 or so clones, with approximately 69% occurring only once. Sequencing input: CD8+ T cells sorted from blood. Source of these receptors: a man aged 55 to 70 in good health. Each CDR3 is given with its conserved first and last residue. The D gene is left open where the match is weak. Size is stated for part of the rows, as once, few or many counts, or as a class when the clone is expanded.

.	TRBV15	TRBJ2-1	13	few	TGTGCCACCAGCAGAGATCCCCTACATGAGCAGTTCTTC	CATSRDPLHEQFF
TRBD1	TRBV6-5	TRBJ2-1	15	.	TGTGCCAGCAGCAGAACAGGGGGAGCTTACAATGAGCAGTTCTTC	CASSRTGGAYNEQFF
TRBD1	TRBV6-1	TRBJ1-5	13	.	TGTGCCAGCACACAGGGGGAGGTTCAGCCCCAGCATTTT	CASTQGEVQPQHF
TRBD1	TRBV7-9	TRBJ2-1	15	.	TGTGCCAGCAGCTTCGGACAGGGGCACGGGGATGAGCAGTTCTTC	CASSFGQGHGDEQFF
.	TRBV5-4	TRBJ2-7	14	.	TGTGCCAGCAGCCCTGGGACATTCACCTACGAGCAGTACTTC	CASSPGTFTYEQYF
.	TRBV2	TRBJ1-5	14	.	TGTGCCAGCAGCCCGGGGGGTGGCAATCAGCCCCAGCATTTT	CASSPGGGNQPQHF
TRBD1	TRBV7-9	TRBJ2-7	14	.	TGTGCCAGCAGCCACCGGGACAGACACTACGAGCAGTACTTC	CASSHRDRHYEQYF
.	TRBV5-6	TRBJ1-2	14	.	TGTGCCAGCAGCTTGCCTGTGGGCGGGGGTGGCTACACCTTC	CASSLPVGGGGYTF
TRBD1	TRBV6-6	TRBJ1-2	14	.	TGTGCCAGCAGTACCGGACAGGGTCCCTATGGCTACACCTTC	CASSTGQGPYGYTF
TRBD1	TRBV27	TRBJ2-6	18	.	TGTGCCAGCAGTTTATCGCCAGGGGGCCCCTCTGGGGCCAACGTCCTGACTTTC	CASSLSPGGPSGANVLTF
TRBD2	TRBV5-4	TRBJ2-7	13	.	TGTGCCAGCAGCGCACTAGCGGGAGAGGGGCAGTACTTC	CASSALAGEGQYF
.	TRBV4-1	TRBJ2-3	14	few	TGCGCCAGCAGCCAAGAGTCCCTCACAGATACGCAGTATTTT	CASSQESLTDTQYF
TRBD2	TRBV11-2	TRBJ2-1	17	.	TGTGCCACAACTCCCCGAACTCTAGCGGGAGCCTACAATGAGCAGTTCTTC	CATTPRTLAGAYNEQFF
TRBD1	TRBV5-1	TRBJ1-5	18	.	TGCGCCAGCAGCTTGGTTCGCAGGGGGCTCGATAGCAATCAGCCCCAGCATTTT	CASSLVRRGLDSNQPQHF
TRBD2	TRBV30	TRBJ2-7	15	.	TGTGCCTGGACCCGGTCTAGCGGGAGCTCCTACGAGCAGTACTTC	CAWTRSSGSSYEQYF
TRBD2	TRBV6-4	TRBJ2-1	13	once	TGTGCCACCGCTAGCGGGAGTAATAATGAGCAGTTCTTC	CATASGSNNEQFF
.	TRBV29-1	TRBJ2-5	10	.	TGCAGCGTTTTCCTGGAGACCCAGTACTTC	CSVFLETQYF
TRBD2	TRBV28	TRBJ2-1	15	.	TGTGCCAGCAGTTTATTGCCTAGCGGGCACAATGAGCAGTTCTTC	CASSLLPSGHNEQFF
TRBD1	TRBV10-3	TRBJ1-2	14	few	TGTGCCATCAGTGGGACAGGGGTGAACTATGGCTACACCTTC	CAISGTGVNYGYTF
.	TRBV19	TRBJ2-3	13	.	TGTGCCAGGGGGCTTGGTAGCACAGATAGGTCCTATTTT	CARGLGSTDRSYF
TRBD1	TRBV7-9	TRBJ2-7	15	.	TGTGCCAGCAGCTTAGTGACAGGGCCATACTACGAGCAGTACTTC	CASSLVTGPYYEQYF
TRBD2	TRBV19	TRBJ2-7	14	few	TGTGCCAGTAAGGCAATCGCTAGCGGGTACGAGCAGTACTTC	CASKAIASGYEQYF
TRBD1	TRBV7-9	TRBJ1-1	15	few	TGTGCCAGCAGCCCTTTCCGACAGGGTCACACTGAAGCTTTCTTT	CASSPFRQGHTEAFF
.	TRBV21-1	TRBJ1-6	15	once	TGTGCCAGCAACCGACAGAGCTCCTATAATTCACCCCTCCACTTT	CASNRQSSYNSPLHF
.	TRBV19	TRBJ1-2	16	.	TGTGCCAGTAGTCGGGTTGGGTTGAAGATTTTGGATGGCTACACCTTC	CASSRVGLKILDGYTF
.	TRBV7-3	TRBJ2-1	15	.	TGTGCCAGCAGCCATTTATCGGGAGTCGGCAATGAGCAGTTCTTC	CASSHLSGVGNEQFF
.	TRBV7-9	TRBJ1-5	12	few	TGTGCCAGCAGCTCCGGGGGTCAGCCCCAGCATTTT	CASSSGGQPQHF
TRBD1	TRBV29-1	TRBJ2-5	14	once	TGCAGCGTTGATAAGGACAGGCGACAAGAGACCCAGTACTTC	CSVDKDRRQETQYF
.	TRBV11-2	TRBJ2-4	14	.	TGTGCCAGCAGCTTAAACGCCGGGAAAAACATTCAGTACTTC	CASSLNAGKNIQYF
.	TRBV19	TRBJ1-2	18	few	TGTGCCAGTAGTATAGCAGAGGCGGGGTACTCATCTAACTATGGCTACACCTTC	CASSIAEAGYSSNYGYTF
TRBD1	TRBV10-3	TRBJ2-7	12	few	TGTGCCATCAGTCCAGGGGGACACGAGCAGTACTTC	CAISPGGHEQYF
TRBD1	TRBV27	TRBJ1-1	15	.	TGTGCCAGCAGTTTAGGGACAGCTATGAACACTGAAGCTTTCTTT	CASSLGTAMNTEAFF
.	TRBV29-1	TRBJ2-7	13	.	TGCAGCGTTGAAGAGTACAGCAGCTACGAGCAGTACTTC	CSVEEYSSYEQYF
.	TRBV5-6	TRBJ2-1	12	.	TGTGCCAGCAGTCTAAGATACAATGAGCAGTTCTTC	CASSLRYNEQFF
TRBD1	TRBV7-8	TRBJ1-2	15	few	TGTGCCAGCAGCTTAGACGACAGGGGCGACTATGGCTACACCTTC	CASSLDDRGDYGYTF
.	TRBV25-1	TRBJ1-1	11	.	TGTGCCAGCAGTGAATATTGGTGGCTTTTCTTT	CASSEYWWLFF
.	TRBV19	TRBJ1-1	13	few	TGTGCCAGTAGTATAGATCTTCGGGCTGAAGCTTTCTTT	CASSIDLRAEAFF
.	TRBV4-2	TRBJ2-1	15	.	TGTGCCAGCAGCCAGGCTCCGGGAGCCTACAATGAGCAGTTCTTC	CASSQAPGAYNEQFF
TRBD2	TRBV9	TRBJ2-3	15	.	TGTGCCAGCAGCTGGGGGGGGACTAGCACAGATACGCAGTATTTT	CASSWGGTSTDTQYF
TRBD2	TRBV6-6	TRBJ2-2	16	.	TGTGCCAGCAACAAACCGGGACTAGCGAACACCGGGGAGCTGTTTTTT	CASNKPGLANTGELFF
TRBD2	TRBV19	TRBJ2-1	14	once	TGTGCCAGTCGACTAGCGGGTTCCTACAATGAGCAGTTCTTC	CASRLAGSYNEQFF
TRBD2	TRBV2	TRBJ2-7	14	.	TGTGCCAGCAAACCGGGACTAGCGGAATACGAGCAGTACTTC	CASKPGLAEYEQYF
TRBD1	TRBV5-6	TRBJ2-5	17	few	TGTGCCAGCAGCCTGTCGGGACAGGGCAAGTACCAAGAGACCCAGTACTTC	CASSLSGQGKYQETQYF
.	TRBV7-9	TRBJ1-4	13	few	TGTGCCAGCAGCTTAGAGGGGAATGAAAAACTGTTTTTT	CASSLEGNEKLFF
.	TRBV19	TRBJ2-4	12	.	TGTGCCAGTAGCGCAGGGGGGAACATTCAGTACTTC	CASSAGGNIQYF
TRBD1	TRBV5-4	TRBJ2-5	13	once	TGTGCCAGCAGCTGGACAGGAGGAAGATCCCAGTACTTC	CASSWTGGRSQYF
TRBD2	TRBV7-2	TRBJ2-5	17	.	TGTGCCAGCAGCTTCACTTTTAGCGGGAGATACCAAGAGACCCAGTACTTC	CASSFTFSGRYQETQYF
.	TRBV14	TRBJ1-2	15	.	TGTGCCAGCAGCCAAGGAGCGGGCCGCACTTTTGGCTACACCTTC	CASSQGAGRTFGYTF
TRBD1	TRBV5-5	TRBJ2-7	16	.	TGTGCCAGCAGCTTGGGGGGACAGGGGGCGTCCTACGAGCAGTACTTC	CASSLGGQGASYEQYF